This T cell receptor (beta chain) was sequenced in a study of blood T cell repertoires in COVID-19. Across the study: Acute and convalescent COVID-19 samples came from the United States, Italy and Spain.

In the authors' methods: Estimates of nucleated cell counts were drawn from the amplification of reference gene primers. The assay was immunoSEQ multiplex PCR, and TCRdb's table has in-frame clones only and misses some. V, J and clone size were drawn from that table, and D and trimming were deduced from the DNA. There are 250,000 to 300,000 clones in the sample; 75% to 90% occur only once, and around 1.8% lies in the top ten. V was trimmed by 11 bases and J by 1 base, leaving 12 bases between them. This CDR3 region has 13 residues. The germline gives CDR1 MDHEN, CDR2 SYDVKM. All enrollees were about 18 to 89 years old and from roughly 26 US areas.

The chain has TRBV28 and TRBJ1-5; D not resolved. The sequenced sample was PBMCs or T cells enriched from blood (not recorded which). This TCR derives from a woman between 50 and 59 years old who had recovered from COVID-19. The CDR3 coding sequence is TGTGCCTCCAGAGGGAGGAGCAATCAGCCCCAGCATTTT. Its protein product is CASRGRSNQPQHF.